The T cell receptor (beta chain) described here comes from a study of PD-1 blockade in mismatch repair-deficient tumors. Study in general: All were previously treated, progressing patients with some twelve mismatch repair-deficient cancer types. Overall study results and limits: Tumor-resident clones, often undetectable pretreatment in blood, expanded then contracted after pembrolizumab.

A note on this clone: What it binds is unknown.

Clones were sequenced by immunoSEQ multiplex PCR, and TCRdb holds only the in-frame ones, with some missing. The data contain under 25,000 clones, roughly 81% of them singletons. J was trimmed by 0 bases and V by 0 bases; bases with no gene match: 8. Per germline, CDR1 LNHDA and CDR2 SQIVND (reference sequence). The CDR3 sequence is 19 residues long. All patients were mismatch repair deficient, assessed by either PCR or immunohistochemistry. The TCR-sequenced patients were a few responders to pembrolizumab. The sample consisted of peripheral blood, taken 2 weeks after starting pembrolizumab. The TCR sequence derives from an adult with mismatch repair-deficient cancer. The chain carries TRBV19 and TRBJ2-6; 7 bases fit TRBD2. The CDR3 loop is CASSIDRGDHSSGANVLTF. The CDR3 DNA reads TGTGCCAGTAGTATAGATCGGGGGGACCACAGCTCTGGGGCCAACGTCCTGACTTTC.